The 24 T cell receptor beta chains given below trace back to one sample, sequenced in a study of blood T cell repertoires in COVID-19. Generated by immunoSEQ multiplex PCR, the TCRdb table keeps only in-frame clones and is missing some. Here the sample spans around 700,000 clones, about 87% being singletons. The sequencing input was peripheral blood. The receptors were gathered from a woman younger than 30 with acute or convalescent COVID-19.

The chain employs TRBV18 and TRBJ1-2; 7 nucleotides align to TRBD1. CDR1 and CDR2 from the germline V gene are KGHSH and LQKENI. V dropped 3 bases and J dropped 6; count of bases not matched to a gene: 10. The CDR3 length is 15 residues. The CDR3 nucleotides read TGTGCCAGCTCACCGACAGGGAACGGTCCCGATGGCTACACCTTC. It codes for CASSPTGNGPDGYTF.

In nucleotides, the CDR3 is TGCGCCAGCAGCCCTCAAGCCGAAGATACGCAGTATTTT. Its translation is CASSPQAEDTQYF. This sequence joins TRBV5-1 and TRBJ2-3, with D unresolved. The germline CDR1 and CDR2 sequences are SGHRS and YFSETQ. V was trimmed by 4 bases and J by 5 bases, leaving 11 bases between them. The CDR3 runs to 13 residues.

This clone was picked up one time. This chain connects TRBV29-1 to TRBJ1-1, with TRBD1 matching 7 bases. With V trimmed by 0 bases and J by 5 bases, 9 bases remained unmatched. The length of the CDR3 is 15 residues. Germline V CDR1 and CDR2: SQVTM, ANQGSEA. CDR3 in amino acids: CSVEDSDRWITEAFF. Written as DNA, the CDR3 is TGCAGCGTTGAAGATTCGGACAGGTGGATTACTGAAGCTTTCTTT.

The genes are TRBV29-1 and TRBJ1-4; 7 bases agree with TRBD1. The junction had 5 bases not matched to a gene; V was cut back by 3 bases and J by 7 bases. The CDR3 sequence is 13 residues long. Per the germline V gene, CDR1 is SQVTM and CDR2 is ANQGSEA. CDR3 coding DNA: TGCAGCGTTGAGTCAGGGGGTGGTGAAAAACTGTTTTTT. Its translation: CSVESGGGEKLFF.

The chain couples TRBV27 to TRBJ1-1, with TRBD1 matching 8 bases. The CDR3 length is 15 residues. Germline V CDR1 and CDR2: MNHEY, SMNVEV (reference sequence). Trimming removed 2 bases from V and 7 bases from J; junction bases left unmatched: 9. CDR3 bases: TGTGCCAGCAGTTTAATCCAGGGGGCGCGAGTTGAAGCTTTCTTT. It is translated as CASSLIQGARVEAFF.

The chain is built from TRBV30 and TRBJ1-4; possibly TRBD1 for D (6 bases). There are 10 residues in the CDR3. V gave up 7 bases and J gave up 7 bases, with 7 bases separating them. Germline-derived CDR1 and CDR2 are GTSNPN and SVGIG (reference sequence). This chain's CDR3 is CASQGEKLFF. The CDR3 region has the DNA TGTGCCTCACAGGGTGAAAAACTGTTTTTT.

The V call is TRBV21-1, the J call TRBJ1-6. TRBV21-1 is designated a pseudogene. CDR3 size: 15 residues. The CDR3 nucleotides read TGTGCCAGCAGCAAACCCGCCGGGAATAATTCACCCCTCCACTTT. It translates to CASSKPAGNNSPLHF.

This chain links TRBV6-4 with TRBJ2-3; D is possibly TRBD1 (6 bases). Germline V gene lookup returns CDR1 MRHNA and CDR2 SNTAGT. The V end was cut by 4 bases, the J end by 3 bases, with 17 bases between. The CDR3 is 16 residues long. Written as DNA, the CDR3 is TGTGCCAGCAGTGCCTCGACCCAGGGGCTAACAGATACGCAGTATTTT. This gives the protein CASSASTQGLTDTQYF.

The J gene is TRBJ1-2, the V gene TRBV27; 7 bases line up with TRBD1. The CDR3 spans 14 residues. Germline trimming cut 3 bases from V and 4 bases from J; bases unmatched to any gene: 5. Germline V lookup: CDR1 MNHEY, CDR2 SMNVEV (reference sequence). The CDR3 sequence is CASSFSRGVYGYTF. CDR3 in DNA: TGTGCCAGCAGTTTTTCCAGGGGGGTCTATGGCTACACCTTC.

The V and J genes are TRBV2 and TRBJ2-3, with 10 bases identical to TRBD2. The CDR3 length is 18 residues. In germline, CDR1 is SNHLY, CDR2 FYNNEI. Unmatched junction bases numbered 10, after V lost 2 bases and J lost 2 bases. DNA of the CDR3: TGTGCCAGCAGTGAACCTACCGCGGGACTAGCGAACACAGATACGCAGTATTTT. Its protein product is CASSEPTAGLANTDTQYF.

The gene calls are TRBV3-1 (or the pseudogene TRBV3-2) and TRBJ2-1; D gene ambiguous. Trimming cost V 0 bases and J 3 bases, with 15 bases left between them. CDR1 is LGHDT and CDR2 is YNNKEL in the germline V gene (reference sequence). CDR3 length equals 17 residues. The DNA for the CDR3 is TGTGCCAGCAGCCAAGATTGGCAGACATTAAGCTACAATGAGCAGTTCTTC. Translation gives CASSQDWQTLSYNEQFF.

This sequence joins TRBV18 and TRBJ1-5; D may be TRBD1 (5 bases). V dropped 3 bases and J dropped 7 bases, with 13 bases sitting between them. CDR1 KGHSH and CDR2 LQKENI come from the germline V gene. This CDR3 has 14 amino acids. CDR3 coding DNA: TGTGCCAGCTCACCCCCCGGGGGAGGGCAGCCCCAGCATTTT. Its translation: CASSPPGGGQPQHF.

V gene TRBV27 combines with J gene TRBJ1-1; tentative D call: TRBD1 (5 bases). Germline-derived CDR1 and CDR2 are MNHEY and SMNVEV (reference sequence). V was trimmed by 5 bases and J by 5 bases, leaving 15 bases between them. The CDR3 runs 14 residues. This chain's CDR3 is CASSRPGLGTEAFF. CDR3 DNA: TGTGCCAGCAGTAGACCAGGGTTAGGGACTGAAGCTTTCTTT.

The sample holds one count of this clone. The gene calls are TRBV30 and TRBJ2-7; D might be TRBD1 (5 bases). The V end lost 1 base, the J end lost 5 bases, and 9 bases lay between the germline ends. CDR1 and CDR2 (germline): GTSNPN, SVGIG (reference sequence). The CDR3 has 12 amino acids. CDR3 DNA: TGTGCCTGGAGTGATCAGGGCGACGAGCAGTACTTC. This sequence encodes CAWSDQGDEQYF.

The V and J genes are TRBV5-4 and TRBJ1-2; tentative D call: TRBD1 (6 bases). Germline assignment: CDR1 SGHNT and CDR2 YYREEE (reference sequence). V was clipped by 1 base and J by 7 bases, with 8 bases between them. The CDR3 consists of 12 residues. In nucleotides, the CDR3 is TGTGCCAGCAGCTTGCTCAGGGGTGGCTACACCTTC. It yields the protein CASSLLRGGYTF.

The rearrangement links TRBV11-2 to TRBJ2-7; D unclear. Trimming took off 8 bases at V and 2 bases at J, with 4 bases between the two ends. The germline CDR1 and CDR2 sequences are SGHAT and FQNNGV. The CDR3 has 10 amino acids. The CDR3, as DNA: TGTGCCAGCGGAGCCTACGAGCAGTACTTC. This translates into CASGAYEQYF.

Turning to this clone: Germline is not matched at one junction end, which may reflect a read error. This rearrangement joins TRBV5-6 to TRBJ1-5, with 8 bases fitting TRBD1. The CDR3 is 15 amino acids. Germline values: CDR1 SGHDT, CDR2 YYEEEE. The CDR3 DNA sequence: TGTGCCAGCAGCTTGTGGACAGGGAGCAAGCAGCCCCAGCATTTT. This translates into CASSLWTGSKQPQHF.

The chain is built from TRBV6-5 and TRBJ1-2; 10 bases line up with TRBD1. V trimming: 7 bases; J trimming: 4 bases; junction bases outside the gene matches: 9. Germline CDR1 is MNHEY and CDR2 is SVGAGI. The CDR3 has 15 amino acids. Here the CDR3 reads CASTPGQGESYGYTF. CDR3 DNA: TGTGCCAGCACCCCTGGACAGGGGGAATCCTATGGCTACACCTTC.

The chain recombines TRBV19 with TRBJ2-3; D is uncertain. Trimming stripped 2 bases from V and 2 bases from J, with 11 bases between. Germline assignment: CDR1 LNHDA and CDR2 SQIVND (reference sequence). CDR3 size: 15 residues. The CDR3: CASSIRSYYTDTQYF. The DNA for the CDR3 is TGTGCCAGTAGTATACGGTCGTACTACACAGATACGCAGTATTTT.

The gene calls are TRBV29-1 and TRBJ1-5; D perhaps matches TRBD1 (6 bases). Germline assignment: CDR1 SQVTM and CDR2 ANQGSEA. V was pared by 6 bases and J by 0 bases, with 12 bases between. This CDR3 contains 14 residues. The CDR3 is CSVGQSDSNQPQHF. The CDR3 DNA reads as TGCAGCGTCGGACAGTCTGATAGCAATCAGCCCCAGCATTTT.

The rearrangement links TRBV11-2 to TRBJ1-4, with TRBD1 matching 8 bases. In germline, CDR1 is SGHAT, CDR2 FQNNGV. V trimming: 2 bases; J trimming: 5 bases; junction bases outside the gene matches: 7. The CDR3 is 16 amino acids. The DNA of the CDR3 is TGTGCCAGCAGCTTACGGACAGGGACCCAAAATGAAAAACTGTTTTTT. Encoded protein: CASSLRTGTQNEKLFF. Complete variable domain (other parts from reference TRBV11-2 and TRBJ1-4): EAGVAQSPRYKIIEKRQSVAFWCNPISGHATLYWYQQILGQGPKLLIQFQNNGVVDDSQLPKDRFSAERLKGVDSTLKIQPAKLEDSAVYLCASSLRTGTQNEKLFFGSGTQLSVL.

The rearrangement joins TRBV9 to TRBJ2-7, with no clear D. This CDR3 comprises 15 residues. V lost 4 bases and J 1 base, leaving 15 bases between the germline ends. Germline lookup yields CDR1 SGDLS and CDR2 YYNGEE. As DNA, the CDR3 is TGTGCCAGCAGCCCCCGTATCGGCAGGTCCTACGAGCAGTACTTC. The encoded protein is CASSPRIGRSYEQYF. The whole variable domain, remainder taken from reference TRBV9 and TRBJ2-7, is DSGVTQTPKHLITATGQRVTLRCSPRSGDLSVYWYQQSLDQGLQFLIQYYNGEERAKGNILERFSAQQFPDLHSELNLSSLELGDSALYFCASSPRIGRSYEQYFGPGTRLTVT.

The gene calls are TRBV19 and TRBJ1-1, with a possible D match to TRBD1 (6 bases). The CDR3 is made up of 15 amino acids. Germline lookup yields CDR1 LNHDA and CDR2 SQIVND (reference sequence). The V end was cut by 1 base, the J end by 5 bases, with 14 bases between. CDR3 sequence: CASSIVGGARTEAFF. The CDR3 DNA reads TGTGCCAGTAGTATAGTCGGGGGGGCGCGGACTGAAGCTTTCTTT.

The genes are TRBV30 and TRBJ2-1; 8 bases agree with TRBD2. Per germline, CDR1 GTSNPN and CDR2 SVGIG (reference sequence). The CDR3 has 12 residues. V was pared by 7 bases and J by 10 bases, with 9 bases of the junction left unmatched. The CDR3 here is CASLGSGVEQFF. CDR3 DNA sequence: TGTGCCTCCTTAGGTAGCGGGGTGGAGCAGTTCTTC.